This T cell receptor (beta chain) was found in a study of blood T cell repertoires in COVID-19 (dated by TCRdb to 2019 to 2021). Study-wide context: Samples from collaborators originated in the United States, Italy and Spain and spanned both the acute and convalescent phases of COVID-19. The material from the prospective study consisted of cDNA or gDNA derived from T cells, B-cell-depleted T cells, or PBMCs. The dataset comprised deeply sampled blood TCRbeta repertoires from subjects exposed to, actively infected with, or recovered from COVID-19. The repertoires were released in a freely available public database intended as a resource for research on the immune response to SARS-CoV-2. Samples came from the ongoing ImmuneRACE study (first 160 participants) plus 1,254 subjects from 6 global collaborators. The sample metadata nearly always contained a de-identified subject ID, COVID-19 status, age in years and sex. HLA class I and class II types, where available, came from metadata supplied by the sample provider rather than from assay-based typing. The full study reports these points: The quantity of clinical and demographic metadata differed by source and by participant and was supplied without curation.

Collaborating institutions collected whole blood in K2EDTA tubes following their own protocols. For TCRbeta analysis, collaborator samples were shipped as frozen whole blood, as isolated PBMCs, or as DNA extracted from either sample type. TCRbeta CDR3 regions were amplified from genomic DNA using the immunoSEQ Assay, a bias-controlled multiplex PCR. In the original analysis: Nucleated cell counts per sample were estimated from amplification of reference gene primers within the assay. To quantify the absolute abundance of each unique TCRbeta CDR3 rearrangement, sequence reads were collapsed and filtered. Productive Simpson clonality was computed per sample as the square root of Simpson's diversity index over productive rearrangements. What TCRdb holds here is the immuneACCESS table cut down to in-frame rearrangements. Part of the clones is not present; checked against another copy, under half of the missing clones reflect an unresolved V gene, and the others are unexplained. The V and J calls and clone size come from that table; D and trimming were worked out from the DNA. Present in this sample are 20,000 to 30,000 clones, roughly 90% of which were seen just once. The ten largest make up about 3% of the sample.

As to this clone: What antigen it recognizes has not been identified. One base away there is no much larger clone; base qualities are not given.

The TCR was taken from a human donor in a cohort sampled during active COVID-19. The specimen was peripheral blood.

CDR3 protein: CATSDGGGASYNEQFF. The DNA sequence is as follows: TGTGCCACCAGTGATGGCGGGGGGGCCTCCTACAATGAGCAGTTCTTC. In this chain, TRBV24-1 is recombined with TRBJ2-1, and TRBD2 matches 9 of the central bases. V is trimmed back by 3 bases and J by 0 bases, and the junction contains 2 bases that no gene match accounts for. CDR1 is given as KGHDR and CDR2 as SFDVKD, both from the germline V gene. Including cysteine and phenylalanine, the CDR3 has 16 amino acids. The CDR3 DNA has 48 bases and is translated from base 1.